This T cell receptor (beta chain) was identified in a study of blood T cell repertoires in COVID-19. Study-wide context: The samples span acute and convalescent COVID-19 from the United States, Italy and Spain. PBMCs, B-cell-depleted T cells, or T cells were the source of the cDNA or gDNA that made up the material.

Authors' processing steps: Estimation of nucleated cell counts relied on the amplification of reference gene primers. This table comes from immunoSEQ multiplex PCR, and its TCRdb copy is limited to in-frame clones, with some not included. D and trimming were read from the DNA, whereas the V and J calls and clone size are those reported in that table. The repertoire includes about 150,000 clones, 65% to 90% of them detected once, and over 10% sits in the top ten. The Seattle site enrolled patients during active infection and followed them longitudinally. The CDR3 totals 13 residues. V was cut by 2 bases and J by 7 bases, with 9 bases left in between. From germline, CDR1 is SSHAT and CDR2 FNYEAQ (reference sequence).

The chain couples TRBV7-7 to TRBJ1-5, with unresolved D. This clonotype originated in an older woman with COVID-19, enrolled during active disease. Sequencing used peripheral blood. Here the CDR3 reads CASSLWVGQPQHF. The CDR3 DNA reads as TGTGCCAGCAGCTTATGGGTCGGGCAGCCCCAGCATTTT.